This T cell receptor (beta chain) was recorded in a study of blood T cell repertoires in COVID-19. About the research overall: Sources were T cells, B-cell-depleted T cells, or PBMCs; the material itself was cDNA or gDNA.

The CDR3 contains 15 residues. CDR1 KGHSH and CDR2 LQKENI come from the germline V gene. The V gene end was trimmed by 3 bases and the J gene end by 1 base; junction bases not matched to a gene: 5. The data were produced by immunoSEQ multiplex PCR, yet TCRdb's version contains in-frame clones alone and is incomplete. Among roughly 500,000 clones, roughly 90% were seen once, and the ten largest hold approximately 1.8%. This chain uses TRBV18 with TRBJ1-1, with 7 bases lining up with TRBD1. The clonotype comes from a woman aged 40 to 55 who had recovered from COVID-19. Material: PBMCs or T cells enriched from blood (not recorded which). The CDR3 reads CASSPPGQWNTEAFF. The DNA of the CDR3 is TGTGCCAGCTCACCGCCGGGACAGTGGAACACTGAAGCTTTCTTT.